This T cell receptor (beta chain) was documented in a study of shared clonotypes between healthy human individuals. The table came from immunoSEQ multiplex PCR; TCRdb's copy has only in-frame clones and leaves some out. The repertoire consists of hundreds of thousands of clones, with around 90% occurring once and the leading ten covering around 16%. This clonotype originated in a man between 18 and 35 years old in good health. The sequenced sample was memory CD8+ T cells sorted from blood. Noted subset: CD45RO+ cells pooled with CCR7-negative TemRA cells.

The CDR3 protein is CASEADTQYF. CDR3 sequence (DNA): TGTGCCAGCGAGGCAGATACGCAGTATTTT. The J gene is TRBJ2-3, the V gene TRBV6-6; D gene uncertain. The CDR3 has 10 amino acids. CDR1 is MNHNY, CDR2 SVGAGI, per germline (reference sequence). The V and J ends lost 8 bases and 4 bases respectively, with 4 bases between them.